A selection of T cell receptor beta chains follows, all from one sample in a study of monozygotic twins with inflammatory bowel disease. TCRdb re-analyzed the 5' RACE reads; it lists each CDR3 protein once, without DNA. The sample table sets out more than 300,000 distinct CDR3 sequences. The sample consisted of blood. Receptors originate from a human donor with ulcerative colitis or Crohn's disease, or a healthy co-twin of an affected twin (not recorded which). CDR3s include the opening cysteine and the closing phenylalanine or tryptophan.

TRBV19	TRBJ1-1	CASSRREVNTEAFF
TRBV20-1	TRBJ2-5	CSAGPSWGETQYF
TRBV18	TRBJ2-1	CASSPSGTGFNEQFF
TRBV7-2	TRBJ2-5	CASSFSGGLQETQYF
TRBV9	TRBJ2-3	CASSDPRGLSTDTQYF
TRBV29-1	TRBJ1-1	CSVVAGVREAFF
TRBV2	TRBJ2-2	CASKGGSLGGELFF
TRBV2	TRBJ2-3	CASSLGLAALNTQYF
TRBV10-3	TRBJ2-7	CAISERVGQSPSDEQYF
TRBV20-1	TRBJ1-2	CSARDRGAYGYTF
TRBV10-2	TRBJ1-3	CASSDHGAGNTIYF
TRBV19	TRBJ2-3	CASSIREGPDTQYF
TRBV4-3	TRBJ2-5	CASSQGGTGQETQYF
TRBV5-1	TRBJ2-3	CASSLRSAGGQDTQYF
TRBV5-1	TRBJ2-7	CASSLRSAGEQYF
TRBV20-1	TRBJ2-7	CSARGTPRASPYEQYF
TRBV27	TRBJ1-2	CASSLRQGRGVYGYTF
TRBV19	TRBJ2-1	CASSDQGLAHNEQFF
TRBV12-3/TRBV12-4	TRBJ2-3	CASRRTELNTDTQYF
TRBV28	TRBJ2-3	CASSLAKWAQYF
TRBV20-1	TRBJ1-1	CSARPERDRETEAFF
TRBV27	TRBJ2-5	CASSSRTSGSRRETQYF
TRBV7-2	TRBJ2-5	CASSLFKAGVETQYF
TRBV5-1	TRBJ2-7	CASSLTGTSGFYEQYF
TRBV24-1	TRBJ2-1	CATSDLKAGGSHEQFF